Below are 4 T cell receptor beta chains sequenced from a single sample in a study of T-cell memory formation after mild COVID-19 (dated by TCRdb to about 2021). Receptor amplification or capture employed 5' RACE. Sequencer: Illumina NovaSeq 6000. TCRdb reprocessed the public reads (quality trimming at Q25 with fastp, clone calling with MiXCR) and kept in-frame beta chains. Each CDR3 protein appears once, grouped with its most common genes and DNA. This sample comprises about 350,000 distinct CDR3 sequences, 20% to 25% of them detected only once. Of the sample, around 20% falls within the top ten clones. The sequencing sample was made of PBMCs or a T cell subset sorted from them (not recorded which). These TCRs come from a man between 18 and 29 years old who had mild COVID-19 (a few samples of this study predate the infection). The sample titles of this study are shuffled in the database, so cell type and time point are left out; the donor was told from shared clones.

This chain links TRBV30 with TRBJ2-3, with D maybe TRBD2 (5 bases). CDR1 GTSNPN and CDR2 SVGIG come from the germline V gene (reference sequence). Trimming removed 0 bases at V and 3 bases at J, with 10 bases between. The CDR3 covers 14 residues. The CDR3 nucleotides read TGTGCCTGGAGTGTACGGGGTTTTACAGATACGCAGTATTTT. It yields the protein CAWSVRGFTDTQYF.

The J gene is TRBJ2-1, the V gene TRBV21-1; TRBD2 is the table's D call, not checked against the DNA. TRBV21-1 is a known pseudogene. The CDR3 runs 17 residues. CDR3 coding DNA: TGTGCCAGCAGCAACCCCAAGCGGTCGGGAGTCTACAATGAGCAGTTCTTC. As protein: CASSNPKRSGVYNEQFF.

The rearrangement links TRBV5-1 to TRBJ1-1; D is unresolved. The CDR3 has 15 amino acids. Germline V gene sequence: CDR1 SGHRS, CDR2 YFSETQ. V lost 3 bases, J lost 0 bases, and 12 bases lay in between. The CDR3 nucleotides are TGCGCCAGCAGCTGGGCCGGAGGGATGAACACTGAAGCTTTCTTT. It yields the protein CASSWAGGMNTEAFF.

The chain has TRBV27 and TRBJ2-5; D might be TRBD1 or TRBD2, each matching 7 bases. Germline V gene lookup returns CDR1 MNHEY and CDR2 SMNVEV (reference sequence). Between the trimmed V and J ends, which lost 5 bases and 5 bases, there was a span of 15 bases. This CDR3 region has 14 residues. Here the CDR3 DNA reads TGTGCCAGCAGTGGGGCAGGGGGGGTGGAGACCCAGTACTTC. This encodes CASSGAGGVETQYF.